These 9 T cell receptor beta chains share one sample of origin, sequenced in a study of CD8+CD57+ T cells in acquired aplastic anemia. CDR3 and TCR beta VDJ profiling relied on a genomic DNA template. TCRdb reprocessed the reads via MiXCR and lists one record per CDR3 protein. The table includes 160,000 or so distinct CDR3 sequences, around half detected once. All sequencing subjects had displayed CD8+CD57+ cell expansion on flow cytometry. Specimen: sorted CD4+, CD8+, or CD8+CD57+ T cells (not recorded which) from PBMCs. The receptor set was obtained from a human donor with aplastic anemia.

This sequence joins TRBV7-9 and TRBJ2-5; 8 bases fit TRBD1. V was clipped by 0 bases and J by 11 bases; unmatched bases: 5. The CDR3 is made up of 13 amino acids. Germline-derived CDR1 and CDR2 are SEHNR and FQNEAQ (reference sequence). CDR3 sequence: CASSLADRVKQYF. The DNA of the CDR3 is TGTGCCAGCAGCTTAGCGGACAGGGTAAAGCAGTACTTC.

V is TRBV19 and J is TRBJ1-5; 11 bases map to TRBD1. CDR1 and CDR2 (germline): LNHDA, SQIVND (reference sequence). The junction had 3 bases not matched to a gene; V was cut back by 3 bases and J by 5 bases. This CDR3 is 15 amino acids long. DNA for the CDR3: TGTGCCAGTAGTATTCCGGGACAGGGGGATCAGCCCCAGCATTTT. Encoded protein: CASSIPGQGDQPQHF.

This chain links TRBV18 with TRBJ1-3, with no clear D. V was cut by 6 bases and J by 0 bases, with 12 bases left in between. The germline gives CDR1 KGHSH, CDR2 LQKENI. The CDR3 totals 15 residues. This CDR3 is CASSPGSSSGNTIYF. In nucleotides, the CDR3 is TGTGCCAGCTCTCCCGGGTCTAGCTCTGGAAACACCATATATTTT.

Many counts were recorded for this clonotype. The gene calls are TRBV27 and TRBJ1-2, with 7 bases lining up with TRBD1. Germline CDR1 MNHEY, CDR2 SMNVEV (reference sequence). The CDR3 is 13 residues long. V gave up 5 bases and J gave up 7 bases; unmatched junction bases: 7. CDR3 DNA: TGTGCCAGCAGTCCGACAGGGTTCGCTGGCTACACCTTC. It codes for CASSPTGFAGYTF.

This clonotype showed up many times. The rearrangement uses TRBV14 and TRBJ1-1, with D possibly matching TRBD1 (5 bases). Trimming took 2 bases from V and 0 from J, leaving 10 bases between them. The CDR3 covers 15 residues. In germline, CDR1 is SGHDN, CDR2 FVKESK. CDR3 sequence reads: CASSQWGSMNTEAFF. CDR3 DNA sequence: TGTGCCAGCAGCCAATGGGGGTCTATGAACACTGAAGCTTTCTTT.

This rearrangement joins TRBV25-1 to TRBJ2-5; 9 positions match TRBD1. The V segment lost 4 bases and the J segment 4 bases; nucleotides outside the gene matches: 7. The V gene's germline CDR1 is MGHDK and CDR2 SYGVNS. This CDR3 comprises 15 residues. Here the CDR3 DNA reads TGTGCCAGCAGTGTAAATACAGGGGGCGCAGAGACCCAGTACTTC. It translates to CASSVNTGGAETQYF.

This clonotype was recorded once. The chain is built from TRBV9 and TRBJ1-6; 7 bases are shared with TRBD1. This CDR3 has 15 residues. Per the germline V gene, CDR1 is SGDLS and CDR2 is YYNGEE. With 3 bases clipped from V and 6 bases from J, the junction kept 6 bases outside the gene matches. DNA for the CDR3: TGTGCCAGCAGCGCGAAGGGACAGACTAATTCACCCCTCCACTTT. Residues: CASSAKGQTNSPLHF. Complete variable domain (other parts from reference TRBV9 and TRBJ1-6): DSGVTQTPKHLITATGQRVTLRCSPRSGDLSVYWYQQSLDQGLQFLIQYYNGEERAKGNILERFSAQQFPDLHSELNLSSLELGDSALYFCASSAKGQTNSPLHFGNGTRLTVT.

CDR3 sequence reads: CSAGGPSGYGYTF. The CDR3 DNA follows: TGCAGCGCCGGGGGACCTTCTGGCTATGGCTACACCTTC. The chain is built from TRBV29-1 and TRBJ1-2; D perhaps matches TRBD1 (5 bases). Trimming cost V 7 bases and J 4 bases, with 16 bases left between them. The CDR3 spans 13 residues. The germline V gene encodes CDR1 SQVTM and CDR2 ANQGSEA.

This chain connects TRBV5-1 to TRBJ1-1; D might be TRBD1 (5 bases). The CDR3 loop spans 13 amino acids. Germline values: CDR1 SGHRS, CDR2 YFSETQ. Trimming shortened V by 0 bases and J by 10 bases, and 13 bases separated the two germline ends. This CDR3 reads CASSLAGSQGAFF. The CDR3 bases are TGCGCCAGCAGCTTGGCAGGTTCCCAGGGAGCTTTCTTT.